The present T cell receptor beta chain was sequenced within a study of blood T cells in healthy people across ages. Study-level findings and limits: Per million T cells, the diversity of TCR beta decreased roughly linearly as age advanced.

This clonotype was detected a few times. Its antigen is currently unknown. A second about 7 to 11 cycle PCR used barcoded and J-beta primers. Each sample provided no less than 3 million CDR3-containing paired-end reads. TCRdb passed the 5' RACE reads through MiXCR, listing each CDR3 protein once. The data show 1 million to 1.2 million distinct CDR3 sequences, with 35% to 40% seen just once and around 13% held by the top ten. Drawn from each donor were 7.5 to 10 milliliters of peripheral blood. The CDR3 sequence is 15 residues long. Germline CDR1 and CDR2: SGHTA and FQGNSA. V lost 0 bases and J 5 bases, leaving 13 bases between the germline ends.

This clonotype was sampled from a man between 18 and 35 years old in good health. Sequences were obtained from blood. The J gene is TRBJ2-5, the V gene TRBV7-2, with a tentative D call TRBD1 (5 bases). CDR3: CASSLAQGFRETQYF. The CDR3 nucleotides are TGTGCCAGCAGCTTAGCGCAGGGCTTTCGGGAGACCCAGTACTTC.